This is a list of T cell receptor beta chains from one sample in a study of blood T cell repertoires in COVID-19. Assay used: immunoSEQ multiplex PCR; TCRdb lists only in-frame clones, some missing. The table records tens of thousands of clones, 60% to 85% of them present only once. Sequences were obtained from peripheral blood. The receptors were sampled from a man aged 55 to 70 with active COVID-19. The CDR3 runs from the conserved cysteine through the conserved F or W. Fields, in order: CDR3 protein, CDR3 DNA, D gene, V gene, clone size, J gene. A D gene is named only where the DNA matches it firmly. Some rows mark clone size as missing; the rest say once, few, many or name a class of expanded clone.

CDR3aa: CSVEVDRGVYNEQFF
CDR3nt: TGCAGCGTTGAAGTCGACAGGGGAGTTTACAATGAGCAGTTCTTC
d_gene: TRBD1
v_gene: TRBV29-1
abundance: NA
j_gene: TRBJ2-1

CDR3aa: CAWGKSRVAKPKNIQYF
CDR3nt: TGTGCCTGGGGGAAGAGTAGGGTAGCGAAGCCCAAAAACATTCAGTACTTC
d_gene: NA
v_gene: TRBV30
abundance: NA
j_gene: TRBJ2-4

CDR3aa: CASGLDRDSTRYQETQYF
CDR3nt: TGTGCTAGTGGTTTGGATCGGGACTCGACTCGGTACCAAGAGACCCAGTACTTC
d_gene: NA
v_gene: TRBV12-5
abundance: NA
j_gene: TRBJ2-5

CDR3aa: CASSLTGSSYNEQFF
CDR3nt: TGTGCCAGCAGCTTAACGGGGAGCTCCTACAATGAGCAGTTCTTC
d_gene: NA
v_gene: TRBV7-3
abundance: NA
j_gene: TRBJ2-1

CDR3aa: CAWQRGGPYEQYF
CDR3nt: TGTGCCTGGCAGCGGGGGGGGCCCTACGAGCAGTACTTC
d_gene: TRBD2
v_gene: TRBV30
abundance: NA
j_gene: TRBJ2-7

CDR3aa: CASSIKSGGEQYF
CDR3nt: TGTGCCAGTAGTATCAAGTCAGGAGGCGAGCAGTACTTC
d_gene: NA
v_gene: TRBV19
abundance: NA
j_gene: TRBJ2-7

CDR3aa: CASGEDRGEGETQYF
CDR3nt: TGTGCCAGCGGGGAGGACAGGGGCGAAGGAGAGACCCAGTACTTC
d_gene: TRBD1
v_gene: TRBV2
abundance: NA
j_gene: TRBJ2-5

CDR3aa: CASSLTGPSGYTF
CDR3nt: TGCGCCAGCAGCTTGACAGGACCCTCGGGCTACACCTTC
d_gene: NA
v_gene: TRBV5-1
abundance: NA
j_gene: TRBJ1-2

CDR3aa: CASSFRTSGRLYF
CDR3nt: TGTGCCAGCAGTTTTCGGACTAGCGGGAGGCTGTACTTC
d_gene: TRBD2
v_gene: TRBV12-3/TRBV12-4
abundance: NA
j_gene: TRBJ2-7

CDR3aa: CASSYSGVTLTDTQYF
CDR3nt: TGTGCCAGCAGTTACTCGGGTGTGACACTCACAGATACGCAGTATTTT
d_gene: NA
v_gene: TRBV6-5
abundance: NA
j_gene: TRBJ2-3

CDR3aa: CASSIVPGNQPQHF
CDR3nt: TGTGCCAGTAGTATAGTTCCGGGAAACCAGCCCCAGCATTTT
d_gene: NA
v_gene: TRBV19
abundance: NA
j_gene: TRBJ1-5

CDR3aa: CAISEGQPSSGNTIYF
CDR3nt: TGTGCCATCAGTGAAGGACAGCCAAGCTCTGGAAACACCATATATTTT
d_gene: NA
v_gene: TRBV10-3
abundance: NA
j_gene: TRBJ1-3

CDR3aa: CATSDAGNNEQFF
CDR3nt: TGTGCCACCAGTGATGCGGGTAACAATGAGCAGTTCTTC
d_gene: NA
v_gene: TRBV24-1
abundance: NA
j_gene: TRBJ2-1

CDR3aa: CASSLSADSSYNEQFF
CDR3nt: TGCGCCAGCAGCTTGTCAGCAGACAGCTCCTACAATGAGCAGTTCTTC
d_gene: NA
v_gene: TRBV5-1
abundance: NA
j_gene: TRBJ2-1

CDR3aa: CASSQDYTGLPYYEQYF
CDR3nt: TGCGCCAGCAGCCAAGACTATACAGGTCTGCCCTACTACGAGCAGTACTTC
d_gene: NA
v_gene: TRBV4-3
abundance: few
j_gene: TRBJ2-7

CDR3aa: CASSPTGDYGYTF
CDR3nt: TGTGCCAGCTCACCGACAGGGGACTATGGCTACACCTTC
d_gene: TRBD1
v_gene: TRBV18
abundance: NA
j_gene: TRBJ1-2

CDR3aa: CASSSSGGTEAFF
CDR3nt: TGTGCCAGCAGCTCCTCGGGGGGCACTGAAGCTTTCTTT
d_gene: NA
v_gene: TRBV7-9
abundance: once
j_gene: TRBJ1-1

CDR3aa: CASSDSAALYEQYF
CDR3nt: TGCGCCAGCAGTGACTCCGCCGCACTCTACGAGCAGTACTTC
d_gene: NA
v_gene: TRBV10-1
abundance: NA
j_gene: TRBJ2-7

CDR3aa: CATSESGFSSYEQYF
CDR3nt: TGTGCCACCAGTGAAAGCGGTTTTAGCTCCTACGAGCAGTACTTC
d_gene: NA
v_gene: TRBV24-1
abundance: NA
j_gene: TRBJ2-7

CDR3aa: CASSRQPREKLFF
CDR3nt: TGTGCCAGCAGCCGACAGCCCCGTGAAAAACTGTTTTTT
d_gene: NA
v_gene: TRBV3-1/TRBV3-2
abundance: NA
j_gene: TRBJ1-4

CDR3aa: CASSVEDYYEQYF
CDR3nt: TGTGCCAGCAGCGTAGAGGACTACTACGAGCAGTACTTC
d_gene: NA
v_gene: TRBV9
abundance: once
j_gene: TRBJ2-7

CDR3aa: CASSRGGSEFFYNEQFF
CDR3nt: TGTGCCAGCAGTCGAGGCGGGTCCGAATTCTTCTACAATGAGCAGTTCTTC
d_gene: NA
v_gene: TRBV27
abundance: NA
j_gene: TRBJ2-1

CDR3aa: CASSLRRERDEQFF
CDR3nt: TGTGCCAGCAGCTTACGTCGGGAGAGGGATGAGCAGTTCTTC
d_gene: NA
v_gene: TRBV7-2
abundance: NA
j_gene: TRBJ2-1

CDR3aa: CASSLYRGRGRASNEQFF
CDR3nt: TGTGCCAGCAGTTTATACAGGGGGCGAGGGAGGGCCAGCAATGAGCAGTTCTTC
d_gene: TRBD1
v_gene: TRBV28
abundance: NA
j_gene: TRBJ2-1

CDR3aa: CASKPLGGTGELFF
CDR3nt: TGTGCCAGCAAGCCGCTCGGAGGAACCGGGGAGCTGTTTTTT
d_gene: NA
v_gene: TRBV2
abundance: NA
j_gene: TRBJ2-2

CDR3aa: CASSTGTSGTQETQYF
CDR3nt: TGTGCCAGCAGTACCGGGACTAGCGGTACCCAAGAGACCCAGTACTTC
d_gene: TRBD2
v_gene: TRBV6-6
abundance: NA
j_gene: TRBJ2-5

CDR3aa: CASSLGGRSYEQYF
CDR3nt: TGTGCCAGCAGCCTGGGGGGCCGCTCCTACGAGCAGTACTTC
d_gene: NA
v_gene: TRBV5-6
abundance: few
j_gene: TRBJ2-7

CDR3aa: CAVTGAAYEQYF
CDR3nt: TGTGCCGTAACAGGGGCGGCCTACGAGCAGTACTTC
d_gene: TRBD1
v_gene: TRBV2
abundance: NA
j_gene: TRBJ2-7

CDR3aa: CASSVAGVINEQFF
CDR3nt: TGTGCCAGCAGTGTAGCGGGAGTGATTAATGAGCAGTTCTTC
d_gene: TRBD2
v_gene: TRBV27
abundance: NA
j_gene: TRBJ2-1